The rows below give T cell receptor beta chains drawn from one sample of a study of regulatory T cells in long-lasting Graves disease. TCRdb independently ran MiXCR on the multiplex PCR reads; one entry per CDR3 protein. The sample holds hundreds of thousands of distinct CDR3 sequences, about 16% seen once. This sample also appeared in a second study, on T cells in Graves' hyperthyroidism and ophthalmopathy.

The sequencing here drew on peripheral blood mononuclear cells (PBMCs), taken at new diagnosis, from a patient treated with antithyroid drugs. All receptors derive from a woman aged 40 to 65 with Graves disease. The CDR3 runs from the conserved cysteine through the conserved F or W. The D gene is left open where the match is weak. Expanded clones get a size class; other rows say once, few or many, or leave the size out.

J: TRBJ2-7; V: TRBV5-5; size: many; D: -; CDR3: CASSFRVQNEQYF; DNA: TGTGCCAGCAGCTTCAGGGTCCAAAACGAGCAGTACTTC
J: TRBJ1-1; V: TRBV28; size: many; D: TRBD1; CDR3: CASSSGTGGSSGTEAFF; DNA: TGTGCCAGCAGTTCTGGGACAGGGGGCTCCTCGGGCACTGAAGCTTTCTTT
J: TRBJ1-1; V: TRBV20-1; size: many; D: -; CDR3: CSAREGGTEAFF; DNA: TGCAGTGCGAGGGAGGGGGGCACTGAAGCTTTCTTT
J: TRBJ1-2; V: TRBV6-2/TRBV6-3; size: few; D: TRBD1; CDR3: CASSYSQGASYGYTF; DNA: TGTGCCAGCAGTTACTCGCAGGGGGCGTCGTATGGCTACACCTTC
J: TRBJ2-6; V: TRBV7-9; size: -; D: -; CDR3: CASSSGGVEANVLTF; DNA: TGTGCCAGCAGCTCCGGGGGCGTCGAGGCCAACGTCCTGACTTTC
J: TRBJ2-7; V: TRBV30; size: many; D: TRBD1; CDR3: CAWNAGTGAYEQYF; DNA: TGTGCCTGGAACGCCGGGACAGGGGCCTACGAGCAGTACTTC
J: TRBJ2-7; V: TRBV29-1; size: many; D: TRBD2; CDR3: CSVEKAGAQTGYEQYF; DNA: TGCAGCGTTGAAAAAGCGGGGGCCCAAACGGGATACGAGCAGTACTTC
J: TRBJ1-1; V: TRBV12-3/TRBV12-4; size: many; D: -; CDR3: CASSLNRYEAFF; DNA: TGTGCCAGCAGTTTAAACAGATATGAAGCTTTCTTT
J: TRBJ2-2; V: TRBV2; size: many; D: TRBD1; CDR3: CASMNARTGKNTGELFF; DNA: TGTGCCAGCATGAACGCCCGGACAGGGAAAAACACCGGGGAGCTGTTTTTT
J: TRBJ1-1; V: TRBV4-1; size: many; D: -; CDR3: CASSQAGSKFTEAFF; DNA: TGCGCCAGCAGCCAAGCAGGGAGTAAGTTCACTGAAGCTTTCTTT
J: TRBJ2-5; V: TRBV5-1; size: -; D: -; CDR3: CASSLMRGRETQYF; DNA: TGCGCCAGCAGCTTGATGAGGGGCCGGGAGACCCAGTACTTC
J: TRBJ1-4; V: TRBV19; size: -; D: -; CDR3: CASSTGSDNEKLFF; DNA: TGTGCCAGTAGTACCGGGTCGGATAATGAAAAACTGTTTTTT
J: TRBJ2-7; V: TRBV3-1; size: few; D: -; CDR3: CASSQGDSYEQYF; DNA: TGTGCCAGCAGCCAGGGGGACTCCTACGAGCAGTACTTC
J: TRBJ1-2; V: TRBV18; size: many; D: -; CDR3: CASSPKSDRSLYGYTF; DNA: TGTGCCAGCTCACCTAAATCCGACAGGAGCCTCTATGGCTACACCTTC
J: TRBJ2-3; V: TRBV5-1; size: many; D: TRBD1; CDR3: CASSFQGAATDTQYF; DNA: TGCGCCAGCAGCTTCCAGGGGGCGGCGACAGATACGCAGTATTTT
J: TRBJ1-2; V: TRBV12-3/TRBV12-4; size: many; D: TRBD1; CDR3: CASSPWDRGGLTDGYTF; DNA: TGTGCCAGCAGTCCCTGGGACAGGGGAGGGTTAACGGATGGCTACACCTTC
J: TRBJ2-7; V: TRBV10-3; size: -; D: TRBD1; CDR3: CATGQGIDEQYF; DNA: TGTGCCACCGGACAGGGGATCGACGAGCAGTACTTC
J: TRBJ1-6; V: TRBV30; size: -; D: -; CDR3: CAWRGDKALKRNSPLHF; DNA: TGTGCCTGGAGAGGGGATAAAGCACTCAAGCGGAATTCACCCCTCCACTTT
J: TRBJ1-2; V: TRBV29-1; size: -; D: TRBD1; CDR3: CSVDWQGGGYGYTF; DNA: TGCAGCGTTGATTGGCAGGGGGGTGGCTATGGCTACACCTTC
J: TRBJ2-3; V: TRBV6-1; size: -; D: -; CDR3: CASSPLWGVEGASTDTQYF; DNA: TGTGCCAGCAGTCCGCTTTGGGGGGTTGAGGGGGCTAGCACAGATACGCAGTATTTT
J: TRBJ1-6; V: TRBV7-6; size: -; D: TRBD1; CDR3: CASSPGPRGPSPLHF; DNA: TGTGCCAGCAGCCCTGGCCCCAGGGGGCCTTCACCCCTCCACTTT
J: TRBJ2-2; V: TRBV6-1; size: many; D: -; CDR3: CASSIDMYTGELFF; DNA: TGTGCCAGCAGCATTGACATGTACACCGGGGAGCTGTTTTTT
J: TRBJ2-1; V: TRBV27; size: many; D: TRBD1; CDR3: CASTSRQGLNEQFF; DNA: TGTGCCAGCACCTCTCGACAGGGGCTAAATGAGCAGTTCTTC
J: TRBJ1-1; V: TRBV3-1; size: many; D: -; CDR3: CASSSSATEAFF; DNA: TGTGCCAGCAGCTCCAGTGCTACTGAAGCTTTCTTT
J: TRBJ1-1; V: TRBV27; size: many; D: -; CDR3: CASSLRQGYEPEAFF; DNA: TGTGCCAGCAGTTTAAGGCAGGGATACGAACCTGAAGCTTTCTTT
J: TRBJ1-6; V: TRBV14; size: few; D: -; CDR3: CASSQESDRGTAGNSPLHF; DNA: TGTGCCAGCAGCCAAGAATCGGATCGGGGGACGGCGGGCAATTCACCCCTCCACTTT
J: TRBJ1-1; V: TRBV18; size: -; D: -; CDR3: CASSPTGTEFHTEAFF; DNA: TGTGCCAGCTCACCAACCGGGACCGAATTCCACACTGAAGCTTTCTTT
J: TRBJ2-3; V: TRBV4-1; size: -; D: -; CDR3: CASSQGSYPTDTQYF; DNA: TGCGCCAGCAGCCAAGGTTCCTATCCCACAGATACGCAGTATTTT
J: TRBJ1-1; V: TRBV4-1; size: many; D: -; CDR3: CASSQLGSNTEAFF; DNA: TGCGCCAGCAGCCAACTGGGTTCGAACACTGAAGCTTTCTTT
J: TRBJ1-1; V: TRBV20-1; size: -; D: -; CDR3: CSARDQGENTEAFF; DNA: TGCAGTGCTAGAGATCAGGGTGAGAACACTGAAGCTTTCTTT
J: TRBJ1-5; V: TRBV19; size: few; D: -; CDR3: CASSIQGINQPQHF; DNA: TGTGCCAGTAGTATTCAGGGAATTAATCAGCCCCAGCATTTT
J: TRBJ1-2; V: TRBV27; size: many; D: -; CDR3: CASSPTANYGYTF; DNA: TGTGCCAGCAGTCCGACAGCTAACTATGGCTACACCTTC
J: TRBJ2-1; V: TRBV24-1; size: few; D: -; CDR3: CATGGGAYNEQFF; DNA: TGTGCCACCGGCGGGGGCGCCTACAATGAGCAGTTCTTC
J: TRBJ2-1; V: TRBV20-1; size: -; D: -; CDR3: CSARDPTGALYNEQFF; DNA: TGCAGTGCTAGAGACCCTACGGGGGCCCTCTACAATGAGCAGTTCTTC
J: TRBJ1-1; V: TRBV7-8; size: many; D: TRBD1; CDR3: CASSAGGAGTEAFF; DNA: TGTGCCAGCAGCGCAGGGGGCGCGGGCACTGAAGCTTTCTTT
J: TRBJ1-2; V: TRBV12-3/TRBV12-4; size: -; D: -; CDR3: CASSSGFGCTF; DNA: TGTGCCAGCAGTTCAGGGTTTGGCTGCACCTTC
J: TRBJ2-1; V: TRBV20-1; size: once; D: TRBD2; CDR3: CSARDPGGGVYNEQFF; DNA: TGCAGTGCTAGAGATCCAGGCGGGGGGGTGTACAATGAGCAGTTCTTC